Listed below are T cell receptor beta chains from one sample, sequenced in a study of T cell repertoires in cytomegalovirus infection. TCRdb ran MiXCR on the reads and lists one entry per CDR3 protein. The sample holds more than 140,000 distinct CDR3 sequences, approximately 5.9% seen once. Sequencing was carried out using PBMCs. These receptors were obtained from a human donor in good health (CMV status not recorded). Some clones in this sample may be carry-over from other donors' samples. CDR3s include the opening cysteine and the closing phenylalanine or tryptophan. A D gene is named only where the DNA matches it firmly. The size of a clone is reported for some rows only, either as once, few or many, or as a class for expanded clones.

v_call	clone_size	d_call	cdr3_length	j_call	cdr3_nt	cdr3_aa
TRBV12-3/TRBV12-4	many	.	12	TRBJ1-4	TGTGCCAGCAGTTCCTATAATGAAAAACTGTTTTTT	CASSSYNEKLFF
TRBV7-9	.	.	14	TRBJ1-2	TGTGCCAGCAGCTTAGGCCTTCTGAACTATGGCTACACCTTC	CASSLGLLNYGYTF
TRBV20-1	few	.	14	TRBJ1-3	TGCAGTGCTCGGGCCGGGGCCGCTGGAAACACCATATATTTT	CSARAGAAGNTIYF
TRBV28	many	.	15	TRBJ2-6	TGTGCCAGCAACCCAGGGATCTCTGGGGCCAACGTCCTGACTTTC	CASNPGISGANVLTF
TRBV20-1	few	.	12	TRBJ1-1	TGCAGTGCAGATGGGGAGAACACTGAAGCTTTCTTT	CSADGENTEAFF
TRBV15	many	.	15	TRBJ1-5	TGTGCCACCAGTGGAGGGGGGCCAAATAATCAGCCCCAGCATTTT	CATSGGGPNNQPQHF
TRBV29-1	.	TRBD1	13	TRBJ2-3	TGCAGCGTCCGGGACAGGGGCCCAGATACGCAGTATTTT	CSVRDRGPDTQYF
TRBV6-5	many	.	14	TRBJ1-1	TGTGCCAGCAGTTACTCGCCTGCTAACACTGAAGCTTTCTTT	CASSYSPANTEAFF
TRBV4-3	many	.	14	TRBJ2-7	TGCGCCAGCAGTCCGACGACAGCCTCCTACGAGCAGTACTTC	CASSPTTASYEQYF
TRBV2	many	.	14	TRBJ1-1	TGTGCCAGCAAACCGACAGGTTCGAACACTGAAGCTTTCTTT	CASKPTGSNTEAFF
TRBV10-3	many	.	14	TRBJ1-4	TGTGCCATCAGCACAGGGCCCCGAAGTGAAAAACTGTTTTTT	CAISTGPRSEKLFF
TRBV19	.	.	14	TRBJ2-1	TGTGCCAGTAGTATCCGCGTTGAAGGGGATGAGCAGTTCTTC	CASSIRVEGDEQFF
TRBV2	.	.	13	TRBJ1-1	TGTGCCAGCAGACCTTTTGTGGACACTGAAGCTTTCTTT	CASRPFVDTEAFF
TRBV6-2/TRBV6-3	few	TRBD1	14	TRBJ2-3	TGTGCCAGCATGGACAGGGGAGGCACAGATACGCAGTATTTT	CASMDRGGTDTQYF
TRBV6-2/TRBV6-3	.	.	16	TRBJ2-1	TGTGCCAGCAGTAGCCCTCCAACGGGGCTCCGCAATGAGCAGTTCTTC	CASSSPPTGLRNEQFF
TRBV5-1	many	.	14	TRBJ2-1	TGCGCCAGCAGCTTGGTACAGGGAGGGAATGAGCAGTTCTTC	CASSLVQGGNEQFF
TRBV6-1	few	.	14	TRBJ1-1	TGTGCCAGCAGTGAATATCTGGGGGTCACTGAAGCTTTCTTT	CASSEYLGVTEAFF
TRBV7-2	many	.	15	TRBJ1-1	TGTGCCAGCAGCCCCCCAGGCCGGGAGGGATCGAGGGCTTTCTTT	CASSPPGREGSRAFF
TRBV28	many	TRBD1	15	TRBJ2-3	TGTGCCAGCAGTTTAGTGGACAGGGGAACAGATACGCAGTATTTT	CASSLVDRGTDTQYF
TRBV7-3	many	.	13	TRBJ1-1	TGTGCCAGCAGCTTAAACAATGGGAGGGAAGCTTTCTTT	CASSLNNGREAFF
TRBV19	many	TRBD1	15	TRBJ2-5	TGTGCCAGTAGTCGAGGGGGGACAGGGCAAGAGACCCAGTACTTC	CASSRGGTGQETQYF
TRBV20-1	many	.	13	TRBJ2-7	TGCAGTGCTAGGGACCCAAGGGGGTACGAGCAGTACTTC	CSARDPRGYEQYF
TRBV12-3/TRBV12-4	many	.	15	TRBJ1-5	TGTGCCAGCAGTACGAGGGTATTGGGCAATCAGCCCCAGCATTTT	CASSTRVLGNQPQHF
TRBV4-3	many	.	13	TRBJ2-3	TGCGCCAGCAGCCAAGATCTCGCAGATACGCAGTATTTT	CASSQDLADTQYF
TRBV10-3	.	.	17	TRBJ1-5	TGTGCCATCAGTGAGTCGATGACAGTCTATAGCAATCAGCCCCAGCATTTT	CAISESMTVYSNQPQHF
TRBV19	many	.	15	TRBJ2-5	TGTGCCACCCTGGACGCGAAGTCGGGGCAAGAGACCCAGTACTTC	CATLDAKSGQETQYF
TRBV28	.	.	13	TRBJ1-2	TGTGCCGGTGCGGGCATGGGGAACTATGGCTACACCTTC	CAGAGMGNYGYTF
TRBV25-1	.	.	15	TRBJ1-1	TGTGCCAGCAGTGAATTCGGTTTTATGAACACTGAAGCTTTCTTT	CASSEFGFMNTEAFF
TRBV12-3/TRBV12-4	many	TRBD2	15	TRBJ2-7	TGTGCCAGCAGTCCAGGACTAGCGGGGGGCTACGAGCAGTACTTC	CASSPGLAGGYEQYF
TRBV10-3	few	.	15	TRBJ1-5	TGTGCCATCAGTGACTCCCGGGACAACAATCAGCCCCAGCATTTT	CAISDSRDNNQPQHF
TRBV29-1	many	.	14	TRBJ1-2	TGCAGCGTGGAAGAGGCAGGGCGGATTTATGGCTACACCTTC	CSVEEAGRIYGYTF
TRBV25-1	many	TRBD2	18	TRBJ2-3	TGTGCCACCCGGACTAGCGGGGGAACGATCTCTATCACAGATACGCAGTATTTT	CATRTSGGTISITDTQYF
TRBV7-9	many	.	14	TRBJ2-7	TGTGCCAGCAGCAAAGACGCAAAACCCTACGAGCAGTACTTC	CASSKDAKPYEQYF
TRBV7-2	many	TRBD2	16	TRBJ2-3	TGTGCCAGCAGTTCCTTGGCGGGGGGGCGCGGAGATACGCAGTATTTT	CASSSLAGGRGDTQYF
TRBV3-1	many	.	19	TRBJ2-6	TGTGCCAGCAGCCAAGAGATGGGTGGTCCCCTTTCTGGGGCCAACGTCCTGACTTTC	CASSQEMGGPLSGANVLTF
TRBV7-2	few	TRBD2	18	TRBJ2-3	TGTGCCAGCAGCCGCGCCAGACTAGCGGGAGGGTTCACAGATACGCAGTATTTT	CASSRARLAGGFTDTQYF
TRBV6-5	many	TRBD2	19	TRBJ2-1	TGTGCCACCTCGACCCCCACTAGCGGGGGAATAAGACCCTACAATGAGCAGTTCTTC	CATSTPTSGGIRPYNEQFF
TRBV7-4	many	TRBD2	16	TRBJ2-1	TGTGCCAGCAGCTCGCACAGGACTAGCCCATGTAGTGAGCAGTTCTTC	CASSSHRTSPCSEQFF
TRBV7-9	many	.	13	TRBJ1-2	TGTGCCAGCAGCCCAGACAGGATCTATGGCTACACCTTC	CASSPDRIYGYTF
TRBV28	many	TRBD1	15	TRBJ2-3	TGTGCCAGCAGTTTCTTGGACAGGGACACAGATACGCAGTATTTT	CASSFLDRDTDTQYF
TRBV7-9	many	.	20	TRBJ1-4	TGTGCCAGCAGCTCATACACTTTTCGGGGCGCTCACGCAACTAATGAAAAACTGTTTTTT	CASSSYTFRGAHATNEKLFF
TRBV12-3/TRBV12-4	.	.	14	TRBJ1-5	TGTGCCAGCAGCTACGTCCAGGGGAATCAGCCCCAGCATTTT	CASSYVQGNQPQHF
TRBV19	many	.	14	TRBJ2-1	TGTGCCAGTCAAGGGTATGCGTCCTACAATGAGCAGTTCTTC	CASQGYASYNEQFF
TRBV29-1	few	.	13	TRBJ1-2	TGCAGCGTCCCCAGGGCAGGAAACTATGGCTACACCTTC	CSVPRAGNYGYTF
TRBV28	many	.	16	TRBJ2-7	TGTGCCAGCAGTTTACGTCGGGCAGGCCTTACCTACGAGCAGTACTTC	CASSLRRAGLTYEQYF
TRBV5-6	.	.	13	TRBJ1-6	TGTGCCAGCAGGAAGGGGTATAATTCACCCCTCCACTTT	CASRKGYNSPLHF
TRBV28	many	TRBD1	14	TRBJ1-2	TGTGCCAGCAGTACGCCCGGGACAGGGGATGGCTACACCTTC	CASSTPGTGDGYTF
TRBV6-2/TRBV6-3	many	.	13	TRBJ1-2	TGTGCCAGCAGTTACGAGGACGCCTATGGCTACACCTTC	CASSYEDAYGYTF
TRBV7-2	many	TRBD1	15	TRBJ1-5	TGTGCCAGCAGCCCGACAGGGGGAAGGAGCCAGCCCCAGCATTTT	CASSPTGGRSQPQHF
TRBV19	.	.	14	TRBJ1-5	TGTGCCAGCCAAAGGGGACGGAGCAATCAGCCCCAGCATTTT	CASQRGRSNQPQHF
TRBV7-9	.	TRBD1	17	TRBJ2-3	TGTGCCAGCAGACAAGCGACAGGGGGCTTCAGCACAGATGCGCAGTATTTT	CASRQATGGFSTDAQYF
TRBV20-1	.	.	13	TRBJ2-3	TGCAGTGCTAGAGTTCGGCGGAGCATGACGCAGTATTTT	CSARVRRSMTQYF
TRBV7-2	many	TRBD2	18	TRBJ2-1	TGTGCCAGCAGCCCGCCGTTCTCTAGCGGGGGGAAGTACAATGAGCAGTTCTTC	CASSPPFSSGGKYNEQFF
TRBV4-3	many	.	15	TRBJ1-5	TGCGCCAGCAGCCCAGCAGTCACTAGCAATCAGCCCCAGCATTTT	CASSPAVTSNQPQHF
TRBV7-8	many	.	15	TRBJ1-6	TGTGCCAGCAGCTTCCGACAGAATGATAATTCACCCCTCCACTTT	CASSFRQNDNSPLHF
TRBV28	many	.	16	TRBJ1-3	TGTGCCAGCACCCGACCCAGGGCCAGCTCTGGAAACACCATATATTTT	CASTRPRASSGNTIYF
TRBV11-2	.	.	14	TRBJ1-2	TGTGCCAGCAGCTTAGATCCCAGCCGTCATGGCTACACCTTC	CASSLDPSRHGYTF
TRBV20-1	few	.	14	TRBJ1-3	TGCAGTGCTAGAGTTTCGAGCTCTGGAAACACCATATATTTT	CSARVSSSGNTIYF
TRBV19	few	.	11	TRBJ1-1	TGTGCCAGTAGTCCCGGGTACGAAGCTTTCTTT	CASSPGYEAFF
TRBV9	few	.	14	TRBJ1-2	TGTGCCAGCAGCCCACAGGCGGGGGTCTATGGCTACACCTTC	CASSPQAGVYGYTF